A single sample gave rise to the 25 T cell receptor beta chains below, sequenced in a study of cytomegalovirus exposure and HLA in healthy donors. The PCR ran on 60 Vbeta and 13 Jbeta primers. Libraries were prepared by immunoSEQ multiplex PCR; TCRdb keeps only in-frame clonotypes and omits some of them. This table holds 100,000 or so clones, around two thirds found once. Sequenced sample: PBMCs. These receptors came from a man in his thirties or forties in good health and CMV-seropositive.

This rearrangement joins TRBV11-2 to TRBJ2-7; 8 nucleotides line up with TRBD1. Germline-derived CDR1 and CDR2 are SGHAT and FQNNGV. The ends lost 1 base at V and 7 bases at J; junction bases unmatched: 3. The CDR3 is 13 residues long. CDR3 DNA sequence: TGTGCCAGCAGCTTAGGCACAGGGGGTGAGCAGTACTTC. The encoded protein is CASSLGTGGEQYF.

V usage is TRBV6-1 and J usage is TRBJ2-1; D is ambiguous. The CDR3 has 14 residues. The germline gives CDR1 MNHNS, CDR2 SASEGT. V was pared by 4 bases and J by 4 bases, with 11 bases between. The chain's CDR3 is CASSVEQFYNEQFF. CDR3 bases: TGTGCCAGCAGTGTGGAGCAGTTTTACAATGAGCAGTTCTTC.

V is TRBV7-9 and J is TRBJ2-7, with 12 bases lining up with TRBD1. J lost 9 bases, V lost 3 bases, and 6 bases had no gene match. The CDR3 contains 14 residues. CDR1 SEHNR and CDR2 FQNEAQ come from the germline V gene (reference sequence). CDR3 DNA sequence: TGTGCCAGCAGCTTTTCCGGGACAGGGGGCGGGCAGTACTTC. Translating gives CASSFSGTGGGQYF. Variable domain in full (rest from reference TRBV7-9 and TRBJ2-7): DTGVSQNPRHKITKRGQNVTFRCDPISEHNRLYWYRQTLGQGPEFLTYFQNEAQLEKSRLLSDRFSAERPKGSFSTLEIQRTEQGDSAMYLCASSFSGTGGGQYFGPGTRLTVT.

This clone was counted a few times. The gene calls are TRBV5-4 and TRBJ2-7; D gene unclear. V dropped 3 bases and J dropped 1 base, with 5 bases sitting between them. The germline V gene has CDR1 SGHNT and CDR2 YYREEE (reference sequence). The CDR3 runs 12 residues. CDR3 nucleotides: TGTGCCAGCAGCTCCAATTCCTACGAGCAGTACTTC. This gives the protein CASSSNSYEQYF.

The chain is built from TRBV7-2 and TRBJ1-3, with a weak D call TRBD1 (5 bases). Trimming removed 2 bases from V and 4 bases from J, with 21 bases in between. CDR1 and CDR2 from the germline V gene are SGHTA and FQGNSA. The CDR3 totals 18 residues. CDR3 protein: CASSLSRGSWMGGNTIYF. DNA of the CDR3: TGTGCCAGCAGCTTATCCCGGGGGTCGTGGATGGGGGGAAACACCATATATTTT. The full variable domain, rest sourced from reference TRBV7-2 and TRBJ1-3, is GAGVSQSPSNKVTEKGKDVELRCDPISGHTALYWYRQSLGQGLEFLIYFQGNSAPDKSGLPSDRFSAERTGGSVSTLTIQRTQQEDSAVYLCASSLSRGSWMGGNTIYFGEGSWLTVV.

In its sample, this clone was seen a few times. The chain has TRBV5-4 and TRBJ2-5, with TRBD2 matching 13 bases. CDR1 is SGHNT and CDR2 is YYREEE in the germline V gene (reference sequence). CDR3 length equals 17 residues. J lost 3 bases, V lost 4 bases, and 9 bases had no gene match. The CDR3 nucleotides are TGTGCCAGCAGCCACCCGACTAGCGGGGGGTCTAAAGAGACCCAGTACTTC. Its protein product is CASSHPTSGGSKETQYF.

The chain carries TRBV19 and TRBJ2-7; 10 bases map to TRBD1. V lost 4 bases, J lost 4 bases, and 7 bases stayed unmatched. The CDR3 extends over 15 amino acids. Per germline, CDR1 LNHDA and CDR2 SQIVND (reference sequence). The CDR3 DNA follows: TGTGCCAGTAGTAGGACCGGGACAGGGGTATACGAGCAGTACTTC. Protein: CASSRTGTGVYEQYF. The full variable domain, rest sourced from reference TRBV19 and TRBJ2-7, is DGGITQSPKYLFRKEGQNVTLSCEQNLNHDAMYWYRQDPGQGLRLIYYSQIVNDFQKGDIAEGYSVSREKKESFPLTVTSAQKNPTAFYLCASSRTGTGVYEQYFGPGTRLTVT.

The rearrangement joins TRBV2 to TRBJ2-1; D unclear. The CDR3 has 15 residues. V lost 4 bases to trimming and J lost 0 bases, with 10 bases between them. The germline gives CDR1 SNHLY, CDR2 FYNNEI. The CDR3 protein is CASSGSLISYNEQFF. The CDR3 region has the DNA TGTGCCAGCAGTGGTTCCTTAATCTCCTACAATGAGCAGTTCTTC.

The table lists this clone with a count of one. The V call is TRBV6-5, the J call TRBJ2-7; D perhaps matches TRBD1 (5 bases). Deletions cut 4 bases from V and 2 bases from J, with 18 bases between. Germline CDR1 and CDR2: MNHEY and SVGAGI. The CDR3 extends over 16 amino acids. The CDR3 spells CASSSPSTSDTYEQYF. Here the CDR3 DNA reads TGTGCCAGCAGTTCCCCTTCTACATCGGACACCTACGAGCAGTACTTC.

The rearrangement uses TRBV11-3 and TRBJ2-1; TRBD1 agrees at 8 bases. V trimming: 7 bases; J trimming: 8 bases; junction bases outside the gene matches: 13. CDR1 and CDR2 from the germline V gene are SGHNT and YENEEA. The CDR3 contains 15 residues. This CDR3 is CASTGTGFGVYEQFF. The CDR3 DNA follows: TGTGCCAGCACGGGGACAGGCTTTGGTGTTTATGAGCAGTTCTTC.

This clone has just a few counts. CDR3 amino acids: CASSPTGQTYEQYF. The DNA for the CDR3 is TGTGCCAGTAGCCCAACAGGCCAAACCTACGAGCAGTACTTC. This chain connects TRBV19 to TRBJ2-7, with D perhaps matching TRBD1 (5 bases). Germline lookup yields CDR1 LNHDA and CDR2 SQIVND (reference sequence). The CDR3 loop spans 14 amino acids. V lost 6 bases and J 2 bases, leaving 14 bases between the germline ends.

This CDR3 is CASSLHNDEQFF. The CDR3 nucleotides read TGTGCCAGCAGCTTACACAACGATGAGCAGTTCTTC. This chain uses TRBV7-2 with TRBJ2-1, with D uncertain. Germline V gene data show CDR1 as SGHTA and CDR2 as FQGNSA. V was pared by 2 bases and J by 8 bases, with 7 bases between. The CDR3 sequence is 12 residues long.

V gene TRBV6-5 combines with J gene TRBJ1-3, with D possibly TRBD1 on 6 matching bases. The V gene's germline CDR1 is MNHEY and CDR2 SVGAGI. This CDR3 is 13 amino acids long. Trimming stripped 6 bases from V and 1 base from J, with 7 bases between. The CDR3 bases are TGTGCCAGCAGAACAGGGTCTGGAAACACCATATATTTT. Residues: CASRTGSGNTIYF.

This chain connects TRBV5-1 to TRBJ2-3; 9 bases are a match to TRBD2. V trimming: 0 bases; J trimming: 6 bases; junction bases outside the gene matches: 8. This CDR3 spans 16 amino acids. Germline CDR1 SGHRS, CDR2 YFSETQ. CDR3 coding DNA: TGCGCCAGCAGCTTGGGTGCGGGGGGGCTCCTGGATACGCAGTATTTT. This codes for CASSLGAGGLLDTQYF. Drawing the rest from reference TRBV5-1 and TRBJ2-3, the complete variable domain is KAGVTQTPRYLIKTRGQQVTLSCSPISGHRSVSWYQQTPGQGLQFLFEYFSETQRNKGNFPGRFSGRQFSNSRSEMNVSTLELGDSALYLCASSLGAGGLLDTQYFGPGTRLTVL.

V gene TRBV11-3 combines with J gene TRBJ2-7; 14 bases agree with TRBD2. Germline V lookup: CDR1 SGHNT, CDR2 YENEEA. The V segment lost 4 bases and the J segment 1 base; nucleotides outside the gene matches: 6. There are 17 residues in the CDR3. CDR3 amino acids: CASSSGTSGGFSYEQYF. CDR3 sequence (DNA): TGTGCCAGCAGCTCCGGGACTAGCGGGGGCTTTTCCTACGAGCAGTACTTC.

This clone was recorded a few times. V and J are TRBV6-4 and TRBJ2-2; TRBD2 aligns across 8 bases. The CDR3 contains 15 residues. Germline V gives CDR1 MRHNA, CDR2 SNTAGT. V shed 0 bases and J 3 bases; nucleotides not matched to a gene: 0. The DNA of the CDR3 is TGTGCCAGCAGTGACTCTAGCGGGGACACCGGGGAGCTGTTTTTT. It yields the protein CASSDSSGDTGELFF.

V and J are TRBV5-4 and TRBJ2-7, with D possibly being TRBD2 (6 bases). Germline values: CDR1 SGHNT, CDR2 YYREEE (reference sequence). This CDR3 has 16 residues. V dropped 4 bases and J dropped 0 bases, with 17 bases sitting between them. CDR3 sequence (DNA): TGTGCCAGCAGCGTCACCCTAGCGACTAGCTCCTACGAGCAGTACTTC. This encodes CASSVTLATSSYEQYF.

The rearrangement uses TRBV30 and TRBJ2-5; possible D gene TRBD2, 7 bases. This CDR3 contains 14 residues. Per germline, CDR1 GTSNPN and CDR2 SVGIG (reference sequence). Trimming took off 4 bases at V and 5 bases at J, with 17 bases between the two ends. The CDR3 sequence is CAWNSGGALETQYF. The CDR3, as DNA: TGTGCCTGGAATAGTGGGGGGGCCTTGGAGACCCAGTACTTC.

This clone showed up just a few times. The chain carries TRBV6-6 and TRBJ1-2; D possibly corresponds to TRBD1 (6 bases). Germline CDR1 is MNHNY and CDR2 is SVGAGI (reference sequence). The CDR3 contains 15 residues. V lost 4 bases and J 4 bases, leaving 16 bases between the germline ends. The CDR3 loop reads CASSSLDSPFYGYTF. In nucleotides, the CDR3 is TGTGCCAGCAGTTCGCTGGACAGTCCCTTCTATGGCTACACCTTC.

A word on this clone: One end of the junction is discordant with germline, which a read error may explain. The rearrangement uses TRBV5-1 and TRBJ1-6, with TRBD1 matching over 7 bases. CDR3 length: 15 residues. CDR1 is SGHRS and CDR2 is YFSETQ in the germline V gene. The CDR3 is CASSFLGTANSPLHF. The CDR3 DNA follows: TGCGCTAGCAGCTTCTTAGGGACAGCTAATTCACCCCTCCACTTT.

This clone has only a few counts. Its ends do not fully match the called genes, so a read error is possible. J is TRBJ2-7 and V is TRBV18; 9 bases line up with TRBD1. CDR1 and CDR2 (germline): KGHSH, LQKENI. This CDR3 has 15 amino acids. CDR3 in amino acids: CASSPREGQGYEQYF. DNA for the CDR3: TGTGCCAGCTCCCCACGCGAGGGACAGGGTTACGAGCAGTACTTC.

The CDR3 region is CASSWGGRDYGYTF. DNA of the CDR3: TGCGCCAGCAGCTGGGGGGGAAGGGACTATGGCTACACCTTC. The chain joins TRBV4-1 to TRBJ1-2; maybe TRBD1 (5 bases). This CDR3 contains 14 residues. Germline CDR1 MGHRA, CDR2 YSYEKL. V gave up 5 bases and J gave up 3 bases, with 13 bases separating them.

The V gene is TRBV6-5, the J gene TRBJ2-7; 7 bases agree with TRBD2. CDR1 is MNHEY, CDR2 SVGAGI, per germline. V lost 2 bases, J lost 10 bases, and 2 bases stayed unmatched. This CDR3 spans 11 amino acids. The CDR3 protein is CASSYGGEQYF. In DNA form, the CDR3 reads TGTGCCAGCAGTTACGGGGGGGAACAGTACTTC.

This clone was seen a few times. The chain carries TRBV4-1 and TRBJ2-1, with 9 bases identical to TRBD2. The V gene end was trimmed by 6 bases and the J gene end by 1 base; junction bases not matched to a gene: 4. The CDR3 consists of 15 residues. Germline CDR1 MGHRA, CDR2 YSYEKL. The CDR3 reads CASRRAGGSYNEQFF. The DNA of the CDR3 is TGCGCCAGCAGGCGAGCGGGGGGATCCTACAATGAGCAGTTCTTC.

This clone was observed a few times. The genes are TRBV25-1 and TRBJ2-7; D is ambiguous. Germline V lookup: CDR1 MGHDK, CDR2 SYGVNS. Trimming took off 5 bases at V and 0 bases at J, with 11 bases between the two ends. The CDR3 length is 14 residues. The CDR3 here is CASSFDTSSYEQYF. The CDR3 bases are TGTGCCAGCAGTTTTGACACGAGCTCCTACGAGCAGTACTTC.